This T cell receptor beta chain was captured by sequencing in a study of glioma-infiltrating T cells after dendritic cell vaccination. Trimming took 3 bases from V and 5 from J, leaving 16 bases between them. Germline CDR1 and CDR2: SGHTA and FQGTGA. The CDR3 runs 15 residues. Produced via immunoSEQ multiplex PCR; TCRdb's table is partial and in-frame only. The data show fewer than 110,000 clones, with roughly 80% seen just once and 12% held by the top ten. The rearrangement uses TRBV7-3 and TRBJ2-5; TRBD2 is a possible D gene (6 bases). The material was blood, obtained before dendritic cell vaccination. The TCR originated in a human donor with glioblastoma. CDR3 amino acids: CASSFLGGRGETQYF. CDR3 DNA: TGTGCCAGCAGCTTCTTGGGAGGTCGTGGTGAGACCCAGTACTTC. Using reference TRBV7-3 and TRBJ2-5 for the parts outside the CDR3, the full variable domain is GAGVSQTPSNKVTEKGKYVELRCDPISGHTALYWYRQSLGQGPEFLIYFQGTGAADDSGLPNDRFFAVRPEGSVSTLKIQRTERGDSAVYLCASSFLGGRGETQYFGPGTRLLVL.